This T cell receptor beta chain was recorded in a study of post-analysis software for immune sequencing data (dated by TCRdb to the mid-2010s). In the study overall: The recorded disease courses included relapsing-remitting, secondary progressive and progressive-relapsing multiple sclerosis, and some patients had no subtype annotation. The multiple sclerosis patient repertoires were compared with about a dozen previously published healthy control repertoires from donors aged roughly 6 to 25 years. A subset of samples was prepared in parallel using single-end sample barcoding, then pooled and co-amplified after Illumina adapter ligation.

In regard to this clonotype: Its antigen specificity is not known. It has no much larger one-base neighbor in the sample; base qualities were not kept.

TCR beta repertoires were profiled from peripheral blood of roughly 13 young patients with multiple sclerosis to demonstrate the VDJtools post-analysis software. The multiple sclerosis patients were children and adolescents ranging in age from roughly 6 to 15 years. The library was generated by PCR. Sequencing took place on an Illumina HiSeq 2500. To reduce PCR and sequencing biases, unique molecular identifiers were incorporated into the TCR beta cDNA libraries. Per 1 to 10 million input T cells, approximately 500,000 cDNA molecules were obtained, such that each molecule approximated one T cell. The patient libraries were prepared and sequenced with the same protocol used for the earlier healthy control dataset. Samples belonging to the same batch were prepared together, multiplexed and sequenced on a shared HiSeq lane. From the authors' description of their analysis: MIGEC was used to process the raw barcoded reads, and molecular identifier groups with only a single read were discarded before consensus assembly and CDR3 extraction. Clonotype tables were post-analysed with VDJtools, and diversity was normalized by down-sampling all datasets to the smallest sample size. To correct batch-related cross-sample contamination, repertoire overlap clustering matched CDR3 amino acid sequences but not nucleotide sequences. The public reads were run again by TCRdb, first through fastp at Q25 and then through MiXCR, and only productive beta chains were kept. Records with the same CDR3 protein are collapsed into one entry carrying the most frequent genes and DNA. The V and J calls here are based on TCRdb, not the publication. Present in this sample are about 770,000 distinct CDR3 sequences, around 45% of which were seen just once. Together, the top ten hold over 4.5% of the sample.

Study-wide findings and limitations: Strong co-clustering of samples prepared in the same batch was shown by direct clustering with F measure, prompting a batch-effect correction. Normalized Chao1 diversity was significantly lower in multiple sclerosis patients than controls, suggesting substantial peripheral T-cell clonal expansion. Significantly higher frequencies in patients than in controls were found for a handful of TRBV segments, including TRBV5-6, TRBV5-1 and TRBV20-1. The control group was slightly older than the multiple sclerosis patient group.

CDR1 and CDR2 are read off the germline V gene (reference sequence) as MNHEY and SMNVEV. Measured from the cysteine to the phenylalanine, the CDR3 is 18 residues long. Of the read, only the CDR3 DNA is kept; its 54 bases are in frame from base 1. Relative to germline, V is missing 0 bases and J is missing 5 bases, with 10 bases of the junction outside any gene match. In this chain, TRBV27 is recombined with TRBJ2-1, with 10 central nucleotides matching TRBD2. The origin of this receptor is a girl aged 5-17 years with multiple sclerosis. Sequencing input: blood. The DNA reads as follows: TGTGCCAGCAGTTTATCAGGAGCGGGAGGGCCTCGCCACAATGAGCAGTTCTTC. It is translated as CASSLSGAGGPRHNEQFF.